This entry lists 10 T cell receptor beta chains sequenced from one sample in a study of CD8+CD57+ T cells in acquired aplastic anemia. Only patients with CD8+CD57+ cell expansion on flow cytometry were chosen for sequencing. The template for TCR beta VDJ and CDR3 sequence profiling was genomic DNA. MiXCR, run by TCRdb on the reads, gives a single entry per CDR3 protein. The sample includes about 290,000 distinct CDR3 sequences, about 50% of them seen just once. Specimen: sorted CD4+, CD8+, or CD8+CD57+ T cells (not recorded which) from PBMCs. The receptors were sampled from a human donor with aplastic anemia.

V usage is TRBV7-9 and J usage is TRBJ2-7, with D possibly matching TRBD2 (5 bases). The CDR3 spans 14 residues. V gave up 8 bases and J gave up 0 bases, with 14 bases separating them. Germline CDR1 and CDR2: SEHNR and FQNEAQ (reference sequence). The DNA of the CDR3 is TGTGCCAGCGTCTCGGGGTTTAGCTCCTACGAGCAGTACTTC. Protein sequence: CASVSGFSSYEQYF. Together with reference TRBV7-9 and TRBJ2-7, the CDR3 gives the full variable domain: DTGVSQNPRHKITKRGQNVTFRCDPISEHNRLYWYRQTLGQGPEFLTYFQNEAQLEKSRLLSDRFSAERPKGSFSTLEIQRTEQGDSAMYLCASVSGFSSYEQYFGPGTRLTVT.

About this clonotype: This clone may be a read error of a much larger clone one base away. The chain is built from TRBV3-1 and TRBJ1-3; TRBD1 might be the D (6 bases). Looked up from germline, CDR1 is LGHDT and CDR2 is YNNKEL (reference sequence). Trimming removed 3 bases from V and 4 bases from J, with 13 bases in between. The CDR3 runs to 15 residues. CDR3 sequence reads: CASSQRTESGNTIYF. The CDR3 nucleotides are TGTGCCAGCAGCCAGCGGACAGAGTCCGGAAACACCATATATTTT.

The V gene is TRBV24-1, the J gene TRBJ1-2; D is perhaps TRBD1 (6 bases). V lost 2 bases, J lost 4 bases, and 16 bases lay in between. This CDR3 spans 16 amino acids. Germline CDR1 and CDR2: KGHDR and SFDVKD. The chain's CDR3 is CATSDSREGGFYGYTF. The CDR3 DNA is TGTGCCACCAGTGATTCGAGGGAGGGGGGATTCTATGGCTACACCTTC.

This clonotype was detected a few times. This chain uses TRBV29-1 with TRBJ2-7; D call uncertain. V lost 7 bases, J lost 0 bases, and 13 bases lay in between. Germline V gene sequence: CDR1 SQVTM, CDR2 ANQGSEA. The CDR3 is made up of 13 amino acids. The CDR3: CSANSDSSYEQYF. CDR3 sequence (DNA): TGCAGCGCCAACAGTGATAGCTCCTACGAGCAGTACTTC.

This clonotype was seen ten or more times. This chain links TRBV19 with TRBJ1-5; no firm D call. The CDR3 contains 15 residues. Germline V gives CDR1 LNHDA, CDR2 SQIVND (reference sequence). V shed 2 bases and J shed 7 bases, with 15 bases lying between them. The CDR3 nucleotides are TGTGCCAGTAGTATAAATGGTCAGAAGATCCAGCCCCAGCATTTT. Amino acid sequence: CASSINGQKIQPQHF.

In this sample, this clonotype turned up a few times. Germline and junction disagree at one end, which may indicate a read error. J is TRBJ1-1 and V is TRBV6-1; maybe TRBD1 (5 bases). In germline, CDR1 is MNHNS, CDR2 SASEGT. This CDR3 spans 13 amino acids. The CDR3 DNA is TGTGCCATCAGTGGGGCAGGTACACGCGATGCTTTCTTT. This encodes CAISGAGTRDAFF.

The rearrangement links TRBV7-2 to TRBJ1-1, with 8 bases fitting TRBD1. Looked up from germline, CDR1 is SGHTA and CDR2 is FQGNSA. The CDR3 consists of 15 residues. Unmatched junction bases numbered 2, after V lost 1 base and J lost 1 base. For the CDR3, the DNA is TGTGCCAGCAGCTTAGAGACAGGGGCGAACACTGAAGCTTTCTTT. This encodes CASSLETGANTEAFF.

The genes are TRBV7-2 and TRBJ1-2; 9 bases match TRBD1. J lost 8 bases, V lost 1 base, and 8 bases had no gene match. The CDR3 covers 15 residues. Germline V CDR1 and CDR2: SGHTA, FQGNSA. CDR3 nucleotides: TGTGCCAGCAGCTTAGAAGTACAGGGGGCTGGGGGCTACACCTTC. Protein product: CASSLEVQGAGGYTF.

This clonotype has at least ten counts. The gene calls are TRBV7-6 and TRBJ2-2; 10 bases are a match to TRBD2. The V gene end was trimmed by 2 bases and the J gene end by 6 bases; junction bases not matched to a gene: 6. Germline V gene lookup returns CDR1 SGHVS and CDR2 FNYEAQ. The CDR3 totals 16 residues. CDR3 sequence (DNA): TGTGCCAGCAGCTTACTAGCGGGAGAAATTTCCGGGGAGCTGTTTTTT. Protein: CASSLLAGEISGELFF.

V gene TRBV7-9 combines with J gene TRBJ1-2, with D perhaps matching TRBD1 (6 bases). The germline V gene has CDR1 SEHNR and CDR2 FQNEAQ (reference sequence). The CDR3 extends over 15 amino acids. V lost 6 bases to trimming and J lost 0 bases, with 14 bases between them. CDR3 loop: CASSYSRQANYGYTF. The CDR3 DNA is TGTGCCAGCAGTTACTCAAGACAGGCTAACTATGGCTACACCTTC.